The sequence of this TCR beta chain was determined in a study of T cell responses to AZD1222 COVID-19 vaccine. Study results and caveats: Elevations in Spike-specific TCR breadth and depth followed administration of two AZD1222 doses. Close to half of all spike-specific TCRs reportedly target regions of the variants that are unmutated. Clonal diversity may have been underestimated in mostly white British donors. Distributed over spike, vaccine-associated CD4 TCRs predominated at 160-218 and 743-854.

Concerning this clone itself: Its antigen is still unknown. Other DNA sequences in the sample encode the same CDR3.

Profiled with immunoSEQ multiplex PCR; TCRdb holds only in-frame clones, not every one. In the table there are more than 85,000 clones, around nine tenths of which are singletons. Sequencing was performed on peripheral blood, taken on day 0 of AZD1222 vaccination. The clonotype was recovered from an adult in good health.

The CDR3 sequence is CASSPGTGSYEQYF. CDR3 DNA sequence: TGTGCCAGCTCACCCGGGACAGGGAGTTACGAGCAGTACTTC. The chain links TRBV18 to TRBJ2-7, with 9 bases identical to TRBD1. Germline lookup yields CDR1 KGHSH and CDR2 LQKENI. The CDR3 contains 14 residues. The V segment lost 3 bases and the J segment 4 bases; nucleotides outside the gene matches: 4.